This entry concerns a single T cell receptor (beta chain). Clones were sequenced by immunoSEQ multiplex PCR, and TCRdb holds only the in-frame ones, with some missing. The data show tens of thousands of clones, with 90% to 95% seen just once and around 0.22% held by the top ten. The data stem from a study of T cell changes during pregnancy in multiple sclerosis. V was trimmed by 2 bases and J by 5 bases, leaving 12 bases between them. There are 14 residues in the CDR3. Germline-derived CDR1 and CDR2 are ENHRY and SYGVKD. This specimen consisted of CD4+ T cells from peripheral blood mononuclear cells, obtained before pregnancy. The TCR comes from a female donor with multiple sclerosis, enrolled in a pregnancy study. V is TRBV10-3 and J is TRBJ1-1, with D uncertain. The CDR3 DNA is TGTGCCATCAGTGAGCCCCGGAGGGAAACTGAAGCTTTCTTT. Amino acid sequence: CAISEPRRETEAFF.